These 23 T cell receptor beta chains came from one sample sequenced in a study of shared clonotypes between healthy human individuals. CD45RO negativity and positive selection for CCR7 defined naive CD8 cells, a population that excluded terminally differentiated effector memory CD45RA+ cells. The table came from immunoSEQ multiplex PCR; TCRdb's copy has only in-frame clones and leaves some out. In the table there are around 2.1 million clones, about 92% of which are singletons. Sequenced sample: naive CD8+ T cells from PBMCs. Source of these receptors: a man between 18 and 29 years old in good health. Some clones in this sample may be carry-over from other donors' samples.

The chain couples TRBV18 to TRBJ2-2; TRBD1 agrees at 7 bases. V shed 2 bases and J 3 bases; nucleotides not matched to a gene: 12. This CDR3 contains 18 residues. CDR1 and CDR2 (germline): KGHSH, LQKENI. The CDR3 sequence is CASSPILTGKGHTGELFF. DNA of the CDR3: TGTGCCAGCTCACCAATTCTGACAGGGAAGGGTCACACCGGGGAGCTGTTTTTT. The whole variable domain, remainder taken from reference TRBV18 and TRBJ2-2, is NAGVMQNPRHLVRRRGQEARLRCSPMKGHSHVYWYRQLPEEGLKFMVYLQKENIIDESGMPKERFSAEFPKEGPSILRIQQVVRGDSAAYFCASSPILTGKGHTGELFFGEGSRLTVL.

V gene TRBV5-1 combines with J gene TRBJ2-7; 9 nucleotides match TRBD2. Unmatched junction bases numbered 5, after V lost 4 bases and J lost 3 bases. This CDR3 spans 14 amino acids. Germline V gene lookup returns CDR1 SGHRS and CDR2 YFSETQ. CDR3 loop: CASSPLREGYEQYF. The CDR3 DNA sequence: TGCGCCAGCAGCCCACTGCGGGAGGGCTACGAGCAGTACTTC.

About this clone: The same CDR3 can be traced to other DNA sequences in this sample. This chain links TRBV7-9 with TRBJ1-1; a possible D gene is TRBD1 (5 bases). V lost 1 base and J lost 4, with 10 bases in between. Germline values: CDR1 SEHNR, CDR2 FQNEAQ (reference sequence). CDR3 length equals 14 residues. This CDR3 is CASSLGGEGTEAFF. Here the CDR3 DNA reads TGTGCCAGCAGCTTAGGAGGGGAGGGCACTGAAGCTTTCTTT.

The chain's CDR3 is CASRDSYGYTF. The CDR3 DNA reads TGTGCCAGTAGAGACAGCTATGGCTACACCTTC. This rearrangement joins TRBV6-6 to TRBJ1-2; possibly TRBD1 for D (5 bases). Germline loops: CDR1 MNHNY, CDR2 SVGAGI (reference sequence). V lost 9 bases and J 4 bases, leaving 9 bases between the germline ends. The CDR3 is 11 amino acids.

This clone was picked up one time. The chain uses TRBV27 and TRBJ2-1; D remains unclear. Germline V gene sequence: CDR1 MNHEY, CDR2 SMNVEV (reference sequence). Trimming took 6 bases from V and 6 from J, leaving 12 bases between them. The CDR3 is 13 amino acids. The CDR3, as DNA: TGTGCCAGCAGCTCCCGGACGATCAATGAGCAGTTCTTC. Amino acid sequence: CASSSRTINEQFF.

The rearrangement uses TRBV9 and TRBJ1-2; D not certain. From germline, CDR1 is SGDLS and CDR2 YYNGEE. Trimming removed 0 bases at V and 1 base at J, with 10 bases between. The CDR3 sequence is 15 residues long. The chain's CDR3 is CASSVEVVHNYGYTF. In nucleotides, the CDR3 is TGTGCCAGCAGCGTAGAAGTAGTCCATAACTATGGCTACACCTTC.

For the CDR3, the DNA is TGTGCCAGCAGCACCCTCGGGGGCGGGCAAGAGACCCAGTACTTC. Its protein is CASSTLGGGQETQYF. V gene TRBV7-3 combines with J gene TRBJ2-5; possibly TRBD1 or TRBD2 for D (6 bases each). The CDR3 spans 15 residues. In germline, CDR1 is SGHTA, CDR2 FQGTGA. V was trimmed by 5 bases and J by 2 bases, leaving 15 bases between them.

The CDR3 DNA reads TGTGCCAGCAGCCCAGGCGGGACGGACCTCTCTGGGGCCAACGTCCTGACTTTC. Residues: CASSPGGTDLSGANVLTF. The rearrangement links TRBV4-2 to TRBJ2-6, with D perhaps matching TRBD2 (6 bases). The V gene's germline CDR1 is LGHNA and CDR2 YNFKEQ. The CDR3 totals 18 residues. Trimming took 4 bases from V and 0 from J, leaving 16 bases between them.

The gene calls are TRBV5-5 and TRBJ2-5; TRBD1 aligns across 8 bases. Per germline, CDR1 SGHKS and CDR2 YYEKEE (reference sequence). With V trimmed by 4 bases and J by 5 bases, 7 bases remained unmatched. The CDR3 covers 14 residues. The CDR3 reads CASSLRPGGETQYF. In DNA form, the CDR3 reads TGTGCCAGCAGCCTTAGACCAGGGGGCGAGACCCAGTACTTC.

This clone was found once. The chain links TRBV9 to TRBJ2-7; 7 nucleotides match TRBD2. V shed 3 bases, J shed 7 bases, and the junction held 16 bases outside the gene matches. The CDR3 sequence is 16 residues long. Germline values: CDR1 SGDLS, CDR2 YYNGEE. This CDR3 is CASSGSGTAPVWEQYF. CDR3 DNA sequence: TGTGCCAGCAGCGGGAGCGGGACGGCCCCCGTGTGGGAGCAGTACTTC.

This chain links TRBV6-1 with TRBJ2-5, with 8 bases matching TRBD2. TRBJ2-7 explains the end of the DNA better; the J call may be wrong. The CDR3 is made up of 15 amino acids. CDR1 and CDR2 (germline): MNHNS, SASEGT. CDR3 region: CASSEFRSGSTEQYF. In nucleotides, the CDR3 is TGTGCCAGCAGTGAATTTAGAAGCGGGAGTACCGAGCAGTACTTC.

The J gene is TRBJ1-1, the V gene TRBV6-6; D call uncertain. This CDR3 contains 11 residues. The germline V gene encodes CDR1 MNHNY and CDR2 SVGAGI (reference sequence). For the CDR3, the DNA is TGTGGAACAAGACAGAACACTGAAGCTTTCTTT. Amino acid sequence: CGTRQNTEAFF.

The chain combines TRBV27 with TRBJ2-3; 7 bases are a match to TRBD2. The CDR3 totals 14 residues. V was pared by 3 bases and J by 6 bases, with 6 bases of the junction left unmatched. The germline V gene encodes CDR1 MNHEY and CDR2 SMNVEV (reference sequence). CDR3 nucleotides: TGTGCCAGCAGTTTCGCGGGAGTGTTGGATACGCAGTATTTT. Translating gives CASSFAGVLDTQYF.

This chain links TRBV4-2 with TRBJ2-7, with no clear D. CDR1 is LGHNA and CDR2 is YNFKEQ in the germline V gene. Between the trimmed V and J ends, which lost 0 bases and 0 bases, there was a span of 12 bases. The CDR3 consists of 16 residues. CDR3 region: CASSQDIFGSSYEQYF. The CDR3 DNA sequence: TGTGCCAGCAGCCAAGACATTTTCGGCAGCTCCTACGAGCAGTACTTC.

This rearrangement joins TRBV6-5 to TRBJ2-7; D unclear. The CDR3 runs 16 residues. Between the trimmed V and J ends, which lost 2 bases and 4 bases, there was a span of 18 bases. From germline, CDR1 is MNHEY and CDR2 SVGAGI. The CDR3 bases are TGTGCCAGCAGTTACGGTGTAACAGTCGGCAGTTACGAGCAGTACTTC. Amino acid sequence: CASSYGVTVGSYEQYF.

CDR3 nucleotides: TGTGCCAGCAGTCAAAAGGACAGGGTTTTAGGCGACGCTGAAGCTTTCTTT. Translated, it gives CASSQKDRVLGDAEAFF. V and J are TRBV27 and TRBJ1-1; 8 bases align to TRBD1. The CDR3 extends over 17 amino acids. The trim removed 5 bases at V and 6 bases at J, leaving 17 bases unmatched. The germline CDR1 and CDR2 sequences are MNHEY and SMNVEV (reference sequence).

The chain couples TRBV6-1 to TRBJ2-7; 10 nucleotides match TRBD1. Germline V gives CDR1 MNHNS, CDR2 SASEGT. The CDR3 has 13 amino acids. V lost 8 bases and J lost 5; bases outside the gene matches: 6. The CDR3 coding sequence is TGTGCCAGCCTTAGGACAGGGGGGAACGAGCAGTACTTC. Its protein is CASLRTGGNEQYF.

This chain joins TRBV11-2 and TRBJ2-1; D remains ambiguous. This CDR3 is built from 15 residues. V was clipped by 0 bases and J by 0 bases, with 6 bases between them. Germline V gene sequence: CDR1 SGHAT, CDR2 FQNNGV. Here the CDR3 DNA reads TGTGCCAGCAGCTTAGAGGGGATCTCCTACAATGAGCAGTTCTTC. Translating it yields CASSLEGISYNEQFF.

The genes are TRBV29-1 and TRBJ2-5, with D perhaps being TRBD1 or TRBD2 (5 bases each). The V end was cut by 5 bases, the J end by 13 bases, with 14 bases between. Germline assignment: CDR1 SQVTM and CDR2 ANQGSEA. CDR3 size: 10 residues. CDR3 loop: CSVSGTARYF. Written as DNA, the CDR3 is TGCAGCGTTTCCGGGACGGCCAGGTACTTC.

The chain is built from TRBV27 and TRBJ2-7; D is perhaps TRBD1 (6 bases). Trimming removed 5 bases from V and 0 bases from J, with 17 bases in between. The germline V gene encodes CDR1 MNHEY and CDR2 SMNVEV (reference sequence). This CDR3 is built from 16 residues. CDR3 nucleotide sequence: TGTGCCAGCAGTCCAGAATCAGGGGCTGTCTCCTACGAGCAGTACTTC. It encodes CASSPESGAVSYEQYF.

The CDR3 bases are TGTGCCAGCAGCTTAAAGACAGGGCAGCAGTACTTC. As protein: CASSLKTGQQYF. This chain uses TRBV5-6 with TRBJ2-7, with 7 bases fitting TRBD1. From germline, CDR1 is SGHDT and CDR2 YYEEEE. The CDR3 consists of 12 residues. J gave up 8 bases and V 2 bases, and 4 bases lay outside the gene matches.

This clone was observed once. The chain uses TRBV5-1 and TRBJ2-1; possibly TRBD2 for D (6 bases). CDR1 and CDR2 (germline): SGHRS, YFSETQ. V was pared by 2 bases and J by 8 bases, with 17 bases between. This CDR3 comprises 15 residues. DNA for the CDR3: TGCGCCAGCAGCTTCCCGGACTACCAGACTCATGAGCAGTTCTTC. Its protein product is CASSFPDYQTHEQFF.

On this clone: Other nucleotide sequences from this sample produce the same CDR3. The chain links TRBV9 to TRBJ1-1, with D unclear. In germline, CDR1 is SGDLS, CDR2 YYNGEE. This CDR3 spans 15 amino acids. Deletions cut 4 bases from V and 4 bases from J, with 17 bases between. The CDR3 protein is CASSPGGGLGTEAFF. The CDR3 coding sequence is TGTGCCAGCAGCCCAGGTGGCGGATTGGGCACTGAAGCTTTCTTT.